Shown below are 4 T cell receptor beta chains from a single sample sequenced in a study of OX40 agonist ivuxolimab in advanced cancers. Only in-frame clones appear in the TCRdb table, and some are missing; sequencing was by immunoSEQ multiplex PCR. The sample consists of 44,000 or so clones, 79% of them appearing once. Sequences were derived from CD4+ or CD8+ T cells sorted from blood, sampled in a trial of the OX40 agonist ivuxolimab. These TCRs come from an adult with an advanced solid tumor such as melanoma, head and neck, liver or kidney cancer.

This clone has only one observation. The chain employs TRBV6-5 and TRBJ2-7; D is undetermined. V was cut by 5 bases and J by 3 bases, with 14 bases left in between. This CDR3 comprises 14 residues. Per the germline V gene, CDR1 is MNHEY and CDR2 is SVGAGI. The chain's CDR3 is CASSPDRLGYEQYF. As DNA, the CDR3 is TGTGCCAGCAGTCCGGACCGACTGGGCTACGAGCAGTACTTC.

The CDR3: CASSIAGQGRTDTQYF. In nucleotides, the CDR3 is TGTGCCAGTAGTATAGCCGGGCAGGGAAGGACAGATACGCAGTATTTT. V is TRBV19 and J is TRBJ2-3; D perhaps matches TRBD1 (5 bases). Germline loops: CDR1 LNHDA, CDR2 SQIVND (reference sequence). This CDR3 region has 16 residues. The V end was cut by 1 base, the J end by 3 bases, with 14 bases between.

The chain recombines TRBV6-1 with TRBJ1-1; 9 bases line up with TRBD1. This CDR3 region has 14 residues. Germline trimming cut 4 bases from V and 3 bases from J; bases unmatched to any gene: 3. Germline V CDR1 and CDR2: MNHNS, SASEGT. The CDR3 coding sequence is TGTGCCAGCAGTGTCCGGACAGGGGACACTGAAGCTTTCTTT. It is translated as CASSVRTGDTEAFF.

The rearrangement joins TRBV6-4 to TRBJ1-2; D is unclear. V was cut by 0 bases and J by 6 bases, with 14 bases left in between. The CDR3 runs 15 residues. From germline, CDR1 is MRHNA and CDR2 SNTAGT. CDR3 protein: CASSDSTTGQNGYTF. CDR3 bases: TGTGCCAGCAGTGACTCGACGACCGGGCAAAATGGCTACACCTTC.